This T cell receptor beta chain was sequenced for a study of CD8 T cells in ankylosing spondylitis (dated by TCRdb to about 2017). Describing the broader study: T cell receptor beta repertoires were profiled in healthy donors and ankylosing spondylitis patients so that disease-linked TCR variants could be found. Peripheral blood was sampled, and synovial fluid was additionally collected from ankylosing spondylitis patients. The whole study cohort included 95 to 130 healthy donors and 25 or so ankylosing spondylitis patients.

V is trimmed back by 5 bases and J by 0 bases, and the junction contains 3 bases that no gene match accounts for. Per the germline V gene (reference sequence), SEHNR is the CDR1 and FQNEAQ is the CDR2. Counted from cysteine to phenylalanine, this CDR3 has 15 amino acids. CDR3 DNA is the only sequence kept; it has 45 bases, read in frame from the first base. There are many counts of this clonotype. This receptor's antigen is unknown. No much larger clonotype is one base removed from it; base qualities were not supplied. Sequencer: Illumina HiSeq 2500. TCR beta libraries were prepared by quantitative 5'-RACE with molecular barcodes. From the authors' description of their analysis: To identify disease-linked TCR variants, a new computational method was used, one built on a probabilistic model of VDJ rearrangement. In-frame beta chains were kept once TCRdb had trimmed the public reads at Q25 with fastp and called clones with MiXCR. For every CDR3 protein sequence, its rows merge into one entry that carries the most common genes and DNA. For this entry, the V and J calls and clone size follow TCRdb and not the study's own pipeline. The sample profile shows roughly 490,000 distinct CDR3 sequences; 5.3% of them were found once. The ten largest make up under 4.5% of the sample.

Study-wide conclusions, independent of this receptor: Some TCR beta motif variants had previously been reported in synovial fluid and blood of reactive arthritis patients, which suggested common disease-initiation mechanisms. Significant enrichment of the disease-linked clones was reported in matched synovial fluid samples from ankylosing spondylitis patients. The disease-linked clones had a CD8+ phenotype and were found at relatively low frequencies in peripheral blood. A TCR beta motif made up of several highly homologous amino acid variants appeared to be characteristic of blood from ankylosing spondylitis patients.

The sequence came from a male donor with ankylosing spondylitis. The rearrangement joined TRBV7-9 to TRBJ1-5, with TRBD1 identical over 8 junction bases. What was sequenced was blood, either unsorted or a sorted T cell fraction (not recorded which). The CDR3 region reads CASSPGQASNQPQHF. The DNA sequence is TGTGCCAGCAGCCCGGGACAGGCTAGCAATCAGCCCCAGCATTTT.